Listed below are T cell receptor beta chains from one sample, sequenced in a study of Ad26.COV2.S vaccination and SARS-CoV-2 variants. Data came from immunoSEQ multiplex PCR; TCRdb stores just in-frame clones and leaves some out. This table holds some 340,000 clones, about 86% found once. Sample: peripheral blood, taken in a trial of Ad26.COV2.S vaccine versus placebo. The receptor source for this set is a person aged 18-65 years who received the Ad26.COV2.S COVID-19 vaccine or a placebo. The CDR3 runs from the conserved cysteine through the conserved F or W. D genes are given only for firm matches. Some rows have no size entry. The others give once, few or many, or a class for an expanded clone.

cdr3_nt: TGTGCCAGCAGCCAAGATCGGACAGGGGGCCCCGGGGAGCTGTTTTTT
cdr3_aa: CASSQDRTGGPGELFF
j_call: TRBJ2-2
clone_size: NA
v_call: TRBV3-1/TRBV3-2
d_call: TRBD1

cdr3_nt: TGTGCCATCAGAACAGCATACTCTGGAAACACCATATATTTT
cdr3_aa: CAIRTAYSGNTIYF
j_call: TRBJ1-3
clone_size: NA
v_call: TRBV10-3
d_call: NA

cdr3_nt: TGTGCCAGCAGCTTGGGGCCCCGGGACGCCCTCTCGGGCACAGATACGCAGTATTTT
cdr3_aa: CASSLGPRDALSGTDTQYF
j_call: TRBJ2-3
clone_size: NA
v_call: TRBV7-3
d_call: NA

cdr3_nt: TGTGCCAGCAGCTTGGTTCGAGGGAAGACTGAAGCTTTCTTT
cdr3_aa: CASSLVRGKTEAFF
j_call: TRBJ1-1
clone_size: NA
v_call: TRBV5-6
d_call: NA

cdr3_nt: TGTGCCACCGGGAGGAGGGAATCGGTGGGGGAAAAACTGTTTTTT
cdr3_aa: CATGRRESVGEKLFF
j_call: TRBJ1-4
clone_size: NA
v_call: TRBV7-9
d_call: NA

cdr3_nt: TGTGCCAGCAGCTCTGTCAACGGGAATACGCAGTATTTT
cdr3_aa: CASSSVNGNTQYF
j_call: TRBJ2-3
clone_size: NA
v_call: TRBV7-6
d_call: NA

cdr3_nt: TGTGCCAGCAGCTTAGGTGTCCAAGAGACCCAGTACTTC
cdr3_aa: CASSLGVQETQYF
j_call: TRBJ2-5
clone_size: NA
v_call: TRBV11-3
d_call: NA

cdr3_nt: TGCGCCAGCAGCCAAGCGCTCCAGGGTTCACCCCTCCACTTT
cdr3_aa: CASSQALQGSPLHF
j_call: TRBJ1-6
clone_size: few
v_call: TRBV4-3
d_call: NA

cdr3_nt: TGTGCCAGCAGCGGGACAGCCGGTGGCTACGAGCAGTACTTC
cdr3_aa: CASSGTAGGYEQYF
j_call: TRBJ2-7
clone_size: NA
v_call: TRBV5-4
d_call: TRBD1

cdr3_nt: TGTGCCAGCAGCTTAAGTGGCGGGGAGCTGTTTTTT
cdr3_aa: CASSLSGGELFF
j_call: TRBJ2-2
clone_size: NA
v_call: TRBV7-9
d_call: NA

cdr3_nt: TGTGCCAGCAGCAACCAGCCAGGGGTGAACACTGAAGCTTTCTTT
cdr3_aa: CASSNQPGVNTEAFF
j_call: TRBJ1-1
clone_size: NA
v_call: TRBV9
d_call: NA

cdr3_nt: TGTGCCAGCCGGGGTTTTTCGGATACGCAGTATTTT
cdr3_aa: CASRGFSDTQYF
j_call: TRBJ2-3
clone_size: NA
v_call: TRBV6-5
d_call: NA

cdr3_nt: TGCGCCAGCAGCTTACGGACGGCTAGGACAGGGCGGTCCGATACTGAAGCTTTCTTT
cdr3_aa: CASSLRTARTGRSDTEAFF
j_call: TRBJ1-1
clone_size: few
v_call: TRBV5-1
d_call: TRBD1

cdr3_nt: TGTGCCAGTTCCAAAAGTTATGGGGAGACCCAGTACTTC
cdr3_aa: CASSKSYGETQYF
j_call: TRBJ2-5
clone_size: NA
v_call: TRBV7-2
d_call: NA

cdr3_nt: TGTGCCAGCAGCTTAGGGAGGGGGACCGGGGAGCTGTTTTTT
cdr3_aa: CASSLGRGTGELFF
j_call: TRBJ2-2
clone_size: NA
v_call: TRBV7-2
d_call: NA

cdr3_nt: TGTGCCAGCAGCTTGGCCGCCAGGCCTAATGAAAAACTGTTTTTT
cdr3_aa: CASSLAARPNEKLFF
j_call: TRBJ1-4
clone_size: NA
v_call: TRBV5-6
d_call: NA

cdr3_nt: TGTGCCAGCTCACCAACTCGGGCGTCCTACGAGCAGTACTTC
cdr3_aa: CASSPTRASYEQYF
j_call: TRBJ2-7
clone_size: NA
v_call: TRBV18
d_call: NA

cdr3_nt: TGTGCCAGCAGCTTGGTGGGGGGCTCCTACAATGAGCAGTTCTTC
cdr3_aa: CASSLVGGSYNEQFF
j_call: TRBJ2-1
clone_size: NA
v_call: TRBV11-3
d_call: NA

cdr3_nt: TGTGCCAGCAGCAAGGAAGAAAGCAATCAGCCCCAGCATTTT
cdr3_aa: CASSKEESNQPQHF
j_call: TRBJ1-5
clone_size: NA
v_call: TRBV21-1
d_call: NA

cdr3_nt: TGTGCCAGCACCCCCCCAGGGTTCAGGGAGACCCAGTACTTC
cdr3_aa: CASTPPGFRETQYF
j_call: TRBJ2-5
clone_size: NA
v_call: TRBV2
d_call: NA

cdr3_nt: TGTGCCTGGACTAAGCTAAAATGGGACAGGGGGCTTGGAAAACTGTTTTTT
cdr3_aa: CAWTKLKWDRGLGKLFF
j_call: TRBJ1-4
clone_size: NA
v_call: TRBV30
d_call: TRBD1

cdr3_nt: TGTGCCAGCCAATCCGGGACAGCATACAATGAGCAGTTCTTC
cdr3_aa: CASQSGTAYNEQFF
j_call: TRBJ2-1
clone_size: NA
v_call: TRBV18
d_call: TRBD1

cdr3_nt: TGTGCCAGCAGTTACAATCCTAGCGGGGGGGCGGAGACCCAGTACTTC
cdr3_aa: CASSYNPSGGAETQYF
j_call: TRBJ2-5
clone_size: NA
v_call: TRBV6-6
d_call: TRBD2

cdr3_nt: TGTGCCAGCAGTTACAGGCGGGACAGGTTCTTCTACGAGCAGTACTTC
cdr3_aa: CASSYRRDRFFYEQYF
j_call: TRBJ2-7
clone_size: NA
v_call: TRBV6-2/TRBV6-3
d_call: TRBD1

cdr3_nt: TGCAGCGTTCGGGACCCTCGCAGTTACGAGCAGTACTTC
cdr3_aa: CSVRDPRSYEQYF
j_call: TRBJ2-7
clone_size: NA
v_call: TRBV29-1
d_call: NA

cdr3_nt: TGTGCCAGCAGCTACGGCCGGCGGGAGACCCAGTACTTC
cdr3_aa: CASSYGRRETQYF
j_call: TRBJ2-5
clone_size: NA
v_call: TRBV7-2
d_call: NA

cdr3_nt: TGTGCCAGTAGTATTCGAGCCCGGGAGGACATTCAGTACTTC
cdr3_aa: CASSIRAREDIQYF
j_call: TRBJ2-4
clone_size: NA
v_call: TRBV19
d_call: TRBD2

cdr3_nt: TGTGCCAGCAGTAATCCGGGACAGGGGGCTTACGAGCAGTACTTC
cdr3_aa: CASSNPGQGAYEQYF
j_call: TRBJ2-7
clone_size: NA
v_call: TRBV5-4
d_call: TRBD1

cdr3_nt: TGTGCCAGCAGTGAAGGGGGTTTGGGGCTAGTGTCCTACGAGCAGTACTTC
cdr3_aa: CASSEGGLGLVSYEQYF
j_call: TRBJ2-7
clone_size: NA
v_call: TRBV25-1
d_call: NA

cdr3_nt: TGTGCCAGCAGCTTTGCTAGCGGGGGTAATGAGCAGTTCTTC
cdr3_aa: CASSFASGGNEQFF
j_call: TRBJ2-1
clone_size: few
v_call: TRBV5-6
d_call: TRBD2

cdr3_nt: TGTGCCTGGAGTGCGGTCCCGGCGGATACGCAGTATTTT
cdr3_aa: CAWSAVPADTQYF
j_call: TRBJ2-3
clone_size: NA
v_call: TRBV30
d_call: NA

cdr3_nt: TGTGCCAGCAGCTTGCAGGGGGGTAACTATGGCTACACCTTC
cdr3_aa: CASSLQGGNYGYTF
j_call: TRBJ1-2
clone_size: NA
v_call: TRBV5-4
d_call: TRBD1

cdr3_nt: TGTGCCAGCAGTTTTTGGGACTCCGAAAAGCAGTACTTC
cdr3_aa: CASSFWDSEKQYF
j_call: TRBJ2-7
clone_size: once
v_call: TRBV12-3/TRBV12-4
d_call: NA

cdr3_nt: TGTGCCAGCAGCTTAGACGGCAGATCCTACAATGAGCAGTTCTTC
cdr3_aa: CASSLDGRSYNEQFF
j_call: TRBJ2-1
clone_size: few
v_call: TRBV7-2
d_call: NA

cdr3_nt: TGTGCCAGCAGCCAAGGGCGGGGTAAAGGGTATGAGCAGTTCTTC
cdr3_aa: CASSQGRGKGYEQFF
j_call: TRBJ2-1
clone_size: few
v_call: TRBV3-1/TRBV3-2
d_call: NA

cdr3_nt: TGTGCCAGTAAGCGACAGGGTGGGGAAAAACTGTTTTTT
cdr3_aa: CASKRQGGEKLFF
j_call: TRBJ1-4
clone_size: NA
v_call: TRBV19
d_call: TRBD1

cdr3_nt: TGTGCCAGCAGCGTATCGGGCACAGGGAAGAATGAAAAACTGTTTTTT
cdr3_aa: CASSVSGTGKNEKLFF
j_call: TRBJ1-4
clone_size: NA
v_call: TRBV9
d_call: NA

cdr3_nt: TGCGCCAGCAGCCACCCGGACAGGAACTATGGCTACACCTTC
cdr3_aa: CASSHPDRNYGYTF
j_call: TRBJ1-2
clone_size: NA
v_call: TRBV4-1
d_call: TRBD1

cdr3_nt: TGCGCCAGCAGCTTAGGGGACGCTGGCAATCAGCCCCAGCATTTT
cdr3_aa: CASSLGDAGNQPQHF
j_call: TRBJ1-5
clone_size: NA
v_call: TRBV5-1
d_call: NA

cdr3_nt: TGTGCCAGCAGCCTACAGGGGCTTCCTAGCTATGGCTACACCTTC
cdr3_aa: CASSLQGLPSYGYTF
j_call: TRBJ1-2
clone_size: NA
v_call: TRBV7-2
d_call: TRBD1

cdr3_nt: TGTGCCAGCTCACCACGGGACAAGGGACTAAAACTGTTTTTT
cdr3_aa: CASSPRDKGLKLFF
j_call: TRBJ1-4
clone_size: NA
v_call: TRBV18
d_call: NA

cdr3_nt: TGTGCCAGCAGCCAAGACGGGGGTTCCCCCGGGGAGCTGTTTTTT
cdr3_aa: CASSQDGGSPGELFF
j_call: TRBJ2-2
clone_size: NA
v_call: TRBV4-2
d_call: NA

cdr3_nt: TGTGCCAGCAGTAAACTCCTCGATGAGCAGTTCTTC
cdr3_aa: CASSKLLDEQFF
j_call: TRBJ2-1
clone_size: NA
v_call: TRBV6-6
d_call: NA

cdr3_nt: TGTGCCAGCAGCCAAGAGGCGGGGGGCGGTAATTCACCCCTCCACTTT
cdr3_aa: CASSQEAGGGNSPLHF
j_call: TRBJ1-6
clone_size: once
v_call: TRBV3-1/TRBV3-2
d_call: NA

cdr3_nt: TGTGCCAGCAGTTTTCCAACTAACTATGGCTACACCTTC
cdr3_aa: CASSFPTNYGYTF
j_call: TRBJ1-2
clone_size: NA
v_call: TRBV6-2/TRBV6-3
d_call: NA

cdr3_nt: TGTGCCAGCAGCTTGGGGACACAGGGGGCCACGGGTGGCTACACCTTC
cdr3_aa: CASSLGTQGATGGYTF
j_call: TRBJ1-2
clone_size: NA
v_call: TRBV5-4
d_call: TRBD1

cdr3_nt: TGTGCCAGCAGTGAAAATTTCATGAACACTGAAGCTTTCTTT
cdr3_aa: CASSENFMNTEAFF
j_call: TRBJ1-1
clone_size: NA
v_call: TRBV2
d_call: NA

cdr3_nt: TGTGCCTCCCTCGCATTGTGGGGTGAAGCTTTCTTT
cdr3_aa: CASLALWGEAFF
j_call: TRBJ1-1
clone_size: NA
v_call: TRBV19
d_call: NA